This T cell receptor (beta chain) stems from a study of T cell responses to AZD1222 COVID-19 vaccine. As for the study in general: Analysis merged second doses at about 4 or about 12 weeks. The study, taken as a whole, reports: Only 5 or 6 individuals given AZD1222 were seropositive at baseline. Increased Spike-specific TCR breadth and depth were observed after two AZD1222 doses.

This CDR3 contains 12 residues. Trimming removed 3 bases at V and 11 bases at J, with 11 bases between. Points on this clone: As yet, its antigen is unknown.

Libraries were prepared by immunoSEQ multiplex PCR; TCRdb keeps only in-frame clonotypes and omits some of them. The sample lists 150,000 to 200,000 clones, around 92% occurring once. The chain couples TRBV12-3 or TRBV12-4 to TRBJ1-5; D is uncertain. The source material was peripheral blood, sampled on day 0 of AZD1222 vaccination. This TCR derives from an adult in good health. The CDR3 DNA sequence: TGTGCCAGCAGTTTCCCCAAGTCAGCCCAGCATTTT. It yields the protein CASSFPKSAQHF.